This T cell receptor beta chain was recovered during a study of blood T cell repertoires in COVID-19. Study-level information: COVID-19 samples collected from the United States, Italy and Spain covered acute and convalescent phases. PBMCs, B-cell-depleted T cells, or T cells were the source of the cDNA or gDNA that made up the material.

Source study methods: Reference gene primer amplification yielded estimated nucleated cell counts. The table came from immunoSEQ multiplex PCR; TCRdb's copy has only in-frame clones and leaves some out. V and J calls and clone size are as listed in that table; D and trimming were resolved from the DNA. The data show around 250,000 clones, around 84% seen once. The sequenced sample consisted of peripheral blood. The source is a middle-aged woman who had recovered from COVID-19.

The CDR3 coding sequence is TGTGCCAGCAGTTCGAGCGGGAACACTGAAGCTTTCTTT. Its translation: CASSSSGNTEAFF. The chain employs TRBV28 and TRBJ1-1; the D is unclear. Trimming removed 4 bases from V and 1 base from J, with 7 bases in between. Looked up from germline, CDR1 is MDHEN and CDR2 is SYDVKM. The CDR3 runs 13 residues.